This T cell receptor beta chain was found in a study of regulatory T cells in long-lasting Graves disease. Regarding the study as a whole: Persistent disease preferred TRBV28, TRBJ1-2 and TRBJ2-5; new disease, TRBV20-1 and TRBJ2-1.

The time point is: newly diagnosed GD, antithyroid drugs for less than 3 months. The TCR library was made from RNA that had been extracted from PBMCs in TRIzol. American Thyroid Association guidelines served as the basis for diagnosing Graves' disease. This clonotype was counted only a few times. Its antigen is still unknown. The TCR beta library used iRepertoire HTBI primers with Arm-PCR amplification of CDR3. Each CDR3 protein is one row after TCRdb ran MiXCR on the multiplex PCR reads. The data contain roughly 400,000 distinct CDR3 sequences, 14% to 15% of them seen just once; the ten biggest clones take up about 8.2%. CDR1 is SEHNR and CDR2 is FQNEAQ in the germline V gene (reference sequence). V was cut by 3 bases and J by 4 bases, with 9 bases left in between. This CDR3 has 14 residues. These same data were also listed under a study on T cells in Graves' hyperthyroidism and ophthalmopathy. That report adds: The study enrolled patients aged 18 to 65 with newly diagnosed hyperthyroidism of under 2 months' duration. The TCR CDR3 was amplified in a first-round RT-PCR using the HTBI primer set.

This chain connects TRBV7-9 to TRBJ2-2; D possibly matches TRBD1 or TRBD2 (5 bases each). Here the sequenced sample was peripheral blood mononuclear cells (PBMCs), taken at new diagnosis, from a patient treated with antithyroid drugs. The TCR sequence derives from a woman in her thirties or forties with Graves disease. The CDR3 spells CASSFSGSTGELFF. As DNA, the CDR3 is TGTGCCAGCAGCTTCTCAGGGAGCACCGGGGAGCTGTTTTTT.